The next 26 T cell receptor beta chains were all read from a single sample in a study of lymphopenia after photon versus proton radiotherapy. Sequencing used immunoSEQ multiplex PCR; TCRdb keeps in-frame clones, though not all of them. The sample yields 35,000 to 50,000 clones, around four fifths seen once. Here the sequenced sample was peripheral blood, taken from a patient treated with proton-based radiotherapy. The source is a woman in her 70s with pancreatic cancer.

V gene TRBV10-3 combines with J gene TRBJ1-3; 7 bases fit TRBD1. Germline V lookup: CDR1 ENHRY, CDR2 SYGVKD. V lost 4 bases and J lost 2; bases outside the gene matches: 8. The CDR3 contains 16 residues. CDR3 sequence: CAISGRQGATGNTIYF. CDR3 bases: TGTGCCATCAGTGGAAGACAGGGAGCCACTGGAAACACCATATATTTT.

The count of this clone is one. V usage is TRBV2 and J usage is TRBJ1-4, with TRBD1 as a possible D gene (6 bases). Trimming cost V 6 bases and J 8 bases, with 13 bases left between them. The germline gives CDR1 SNHLY, CDR2 FYNNEI. This CDR3 spans 13 amino acids. The CDR3 DNA reads as TGTGCCAGCAGCAGTTCCGGGACAGAAAAACTGTTTTTT. As protein: CASSSSGTEKLFF.

This chain connects TRBV19 to TRBJ2-1; 11 bases are shared with TRBD1. Germline V gives CDR1 LNHDA, CDR2 SQIVND (reference sequence). With 4 bases clipped from V and 4 bases from J, the junction kept 3 bases outside the gene matches. This CDR3 has 15 amino acids. In DNA form, the CDR3 reads TGTGCCAGTAGTACTGGACAGGGGGCATACAATGAGCAGTTCTTC. Its protein is CASSTGQGAYNEQFF.

Of note for this clone: Other nucleotide sequences in the sample specify the same CDR3. The chain links TRBV30 to TRBJ1-1, with D possibly matching TRBD1 (6 bases). Trimming removed 3 bases at V and 1 base at J, with 9 bases between. Germline V lookup: CDR1 GTSNPN, CDR2 SVGIG (reference sequence). This CDR3 region has 13 residues. CDR3 loop: CAWRGQWNTEAFF. CDR3 DNA sequence: TGTGCCTGGAGGGGACAATGGAACACTGAAGCTTTCTTT.

The chain couples TRBV12-5 to TRBJ1-2, with a weak D call TRBD1 (5 bases). In germline, CDR1 is LGHNT, CDR2 FRNRAP. Trimming removed 1 base at V and 8 bases at J, with 14 bases between. The CDR3 extends over 14 amino acids. CDR3 in DNA: TGTGCTAGTGGTTTGGCCTCCGGGGGTTGGGGCTACACCTTC. Protein product: CASGLASGGWGYTF.

The genes are TRBV28 and TRBJ2-3, with 13 bases aligning to TRBD2. J lost 2 bases, V lost 3 bases, and 2 bases had no gene match. The CDR3 loop spans 16 amino acids. CDR1 and CDR2 from the germline V gene are MDHEN and SYDVKM. CDR3 residues: CASSFTSGRVTDTQYF. The CDR3 DNA reads TGTGCCAGCAGTTTTACTAGCGGGAGGGTCACAGATACGCAGTATTTT.

This chain joins TRBV7-9 and TRBJ2-3, with 7 bases identical to TRBD2. Germline V gene lookup returns CDR1 SEHNR and CDR2 FQNEAQ (reference sequence). The CDR3 runs to 15 residues. J gave up 4 bases and V 8 bases, and 12 bases lay outside the gene matches. CDR3 residues: CASGRGGSLSDTQYF. CDR3 nucleotide sequence: TGTGCCAGCGGACGCGGCGGGAGTCTCTCAGATACGCAGTATTTT.

J is TRBJ2-3 and V is TRBV27, with TRBD2 identical over 7 bases. The CDR3 is made up of 16 amino acids. Germline values: CDR1 MNHEY, CDR2 SMNVEV (reference sequence). After removal of 5 bases from V and 2 bases from J, the junction contained 10 bases not matched to a gene. The CDR3 loop reads CASSPFTGGFTDTQYF. The CDR3 coding sequence is TGTGCCAGCAGTCCTTTTACGGGAGGCTTCACAGATACGCAGTATTTT.

This chain joins TRBV19 and TRBJ2-3; possibly TRBD1 for D (6 bases). The germline gives CDR1 LNHDA, CDR2 SQIVND (reference sequence). V lost 8 bases to trimming and J lost 1 base, with 19 bases between them. The CDR3 covers 16 residues. CDR3 in DNA: TGTGCCAGTGTGGTATCGGGGACAATGGGCACAGATACGCAGTATTTT. Its translation is CASVVSGTMGTDTQYF.

The rearrangement joins TRBV6-4 to TRBJ1-1, with 7 bases fitting TRBD1. The germline gives CDR1 MRHNA, CDR2 SNTAGT. Trimming removed 2 bases from V and 5 bases from J; junction bases left unmatched: 8. The CDR3 has 15 residues. The DNA for the CDR3 is TGTGCCAGCAGTGACCAGCCAGGGGGAGGGACTGAAGCTTTCTTT. Translating it yields CASSDQPGGGTEAFF.

Note on this clone: No DNA is shown, since the ends of the CDR3 on it are uncertain; the CDR3 is the one TCRdb lists. The CDR3 spells CASTSGRSYNEQFF. The J gene is TRBJ2-1, the V gene TRBV19; TRBD2, as called in the table, went unchecked against the DNA. From its first to its last residue, the CDR3 has 14 amino acids. Germline V lookup: CDR1 LNHDA, CDR2 SQIVND (reference sequence).

The chain couples TRBV2 to TRBJ1-2; maybe TRBD1 (5 bases). This CDR3 has 15 residues. The germline V gene has CDR1 SNHLY and CDR2 FYNNEI. Between the trimmed V and J ends, which lost 5 bases and 6 bases, there was a span of 19 bases. CDR3 protein: CASSFSPGFGNGYTF. The CDR3 DNA sequence: TGTGCCAGCAGTTTCAGCCCAGGGTTTGGGAATGGCTACACCTTC.

This chain links TRBV28 with TRBJ1-5; 12 bases map to TRBD1. The CDR3 is 16 amino acids. Germline V lookup: CDR1 MDHEN, CDR2 SYDVKM. Trimming took 5 bases from V and 4 from J; bases not matched to a gene: 6. The CDR3 sequence: CASSPRDRGPNQPQHF. The CDR3, as DNA: TGTGCCAGCAGTCCCCGGGACAGGGGGCCAAATCAGCCCCAGCATTTT.

The chain carries TRBV4-3 and TRBJ1-2; maybe TRBD1 (5 bases). Trimming took off 4 bases at V and 1 base at J, with 19 bases between the two ends. The CDR3 has 17 residues. Germline CDR1 LGHNA, CDR2 YSLEER. The CDR3 region has the DNA TGCGCCAGCAGCCCCGGCACCTGGGGGGTTAGTAACTATGGCTACACCTTC. The encoded protein is CASSPGTWGVSNYGYTF.

The gene calls are TRBV7-9 and TRBJ1-3; a weak D match, TRBD1 (6 bases). In germline, CDR1 is SEHNR, CDR2 FQNEAQ (reference sequence). The length of the CDR3 is 17 residues. Trimming shortened V by 5 bases and J by 3 bases, and 20 bases separated the two germline ends. CDR3: CASSPRVQGPIGNTIYF. CDR3 in DNA: TGTGCCAGCAGCCCTAGAGTACAGGGCCCAATTGGAAACACCATATATTTT.

This clone was seen a single time. V usage is TRBV7-8 and J usage is TRBJ2-2; 9 positions agree with TRBD2. The V and J ends lost 2 bases and 8 bases, in that order; junction bases with no gene match: 6. CDR3 length: 15 residues. Germline lookup yields CDR1 SGHVS and CDR2 FQNEAQ. The CDR3 sequence is CASSLRLAGSGELFF. In nucleotides, the CDR3 is TGTGCCAGCAGCTTAAGGCTAGCGGGAAGTGGGGAGCTGTTTTTT.

The genes are TRBV6-6 and TRBJ2-7; D unclear. Trimming shortened V by 4 bases and J by 3 bases, and 4 bases separated the two germline ends. Germline loops: CDR1 MNHNY, CDR2 SVGAGI (reference sequence). The CDR3 has 11 residues. CDR3 sequence: CASSFGYEQYF. CDR3 sequence (DNA): TGTGCCAGCAGTTTTGGCTACGAGCAGTACTTC.

The table lists this clone with a few counts. The rearrangement links TRBV28 to TRBJ1-3; TRBD1 matches 7 bases. Germline CDR1 reads MDHEN; CDR2 reads SYDVKM. This CDR3 has 14 amino acids. With 6 bases clipped from V and 4 bases from J, the junction kept 6 bases outside the gene matches. CDR3 sequence (DNA): TGTGCCAGCAGGACAGGGTTCATGGGAAACACCATATATTTT. It translates to CASRTGFMGNTIYF.

The chain joins TRBV7-9 to TRBJ1-1; D not certain. CDR1 SEHNR and CDR2 FQNEAQ come from the germline V gene (reference sequence). The V end was cut by 8 bases, the J end by 3 bases, with 13 bases between. The CDR3 has 13 residues. The CDR3: CASSPVVDTEAFF. The CDR3 bases are TGTGCCAGCTCTCCGGTGGTTGACACTGAAGCTTTCTTT.

CDR3 bases: TGCAGCGTTGAAGATCCGCTTAGCCCCTCCCCCAACGCACAGTATTTT. This gives the protein CSVEDPLSPSPNAQYF. The chain has TRBV29-1 and TRBJ2-3, with D unresolved. The germline gives CDR1 SQVTM, CDR2 ANQGSEA. V was clipped by 0 bases and J by 12 bases, with 25 bases between them. This CDR3 has 16 residues.

This clone has a handful of counts. The rearrangement links TRBV6-1 to TRBJ1-2; D is perhaps TRBD1 (6 bases). V lost 2 bases, J lost 6 bases, and 13 bases lay in between. CDR3 length equals 14 residues. Germline V gene data show CDR1 as MNHNS and CDR2 as SASEGT. The CDR3 DNA sequence: TGTGCCAGCAGTGAATTCCGGGGGCAAAATGGCTACACCTTC. This gives the protein CASSEFRGQNGYTF.

The chain links TRBV5-6 to TRBJ1-1, with a tentative D call TRBD1 (5 bases). The V end was cut by 2 bases, the J end by 3 bases, with 14 bases between. The CDR3 contains 15 residues. Germline V gene data show CDR1 as SGHDT and CDR2 as YYEEEE. The CDR3 sequence: CASSFLSAGYTEAFF. The CDR3 DNA sequence: TGTGCCAGCAGCTTCTTGTCTGCAGGGTACACTGAAGCTTTCTTT.

The rearrangement joins TRBV7-6 to TRBJ2-7; no definite D call. The germline gives CDR1 SGHVS, CDR2 FNYEAQ. The CDR3 is made up of 14 amino acids. V shed 0 bases and J shed 4 bases, with 10 bases lying between them. The CDR3 DNA reads as TGTGCCAGCAGCTTAGCCTCAGGCAGTTACGAGCAGTACTTC. It translates to CASSLASGSYEQYF.

This rearrangement joins TRBV10-3 to TRBJ1-1, with D uncertain. The CDR3 has 13 amino acids. Trimming pared 4 bases from V and 5 bases from J, leaving 11 bases between. Germline V CDR1 and CDR2: ENHRY, SYGVKD. The CDR3 region has the DNA TGTGCCATCAGTGTGGGGAGTGGAACTGAAGCTTTCTTT. Translated: CAISVGSGTEAFF.

Turning to this clone: Other DNA sequences from this sample encode an identical CDR3 as well. The CDR3 DNA sequence: TGTGCCAGCTCACCGCAGGGGAACACTGAAGCTTTCTTT. Its translation is CASSPQGNTEAFF. The rearrangement joins TRBV18 to TRBJ1-1, with D possibly being TRBD1 (5 bases). Per the germline V gene, CDR1 is KGHSH and CDR2 is LQKENI. This CDR3 region has 13 residues. Trimming cost V 3 bases and J 1 base, with 6 bases left between them.

CDR3 loop: CSVAGGVGYTF. The DNA of the CDR3 is TGCAGCGTTGCGGGGGGCGTTGGCTACACCTTC. The chain joins TRBV29-1 to TRBJ1-2; a weak D match, TRBD1 (6 bases). CDR3 size: 11 residues. The V gene's germline CDR1 is SQVTM and CDR2 ANQGSEA. V dropped 4 bases and J dropped 7 bases, with 10 bases sitting between them.